This paragraph reports one T cell receptor (beta chain). This clonotype was observed many times. The antigen this receptor binds is unknown. No qualities accompany the bases; no much larger clone lies one base away. These data originate in a study of T cells in Graves' hyperthyroidism and ophthalmopathy (dated by TCRdb to 2018 to 2020). Regarding the study in general: Peripheral blood was collected at initial diagnosis, before any treatment. According to the paper, TCR Vbeta CDR3 sequencing was carried out on 135 peripheral blood samples, which came from under 50 ophthalmopathy, under 80 hyperthyroidism and some 17 progressor patients. In roughly six Graves' hyperthyroidism patients, the study also compared T-cell repertoires from thyroid tissue with T-cell repertoires from blood. To identify TCR V-J signatures that set the groups apart, the researchers used a discovery cohort of 100 patients, made up of 40 to 45 with Graves' ophthalmopathy and about 60 with stable Graves' hyperthyroidism. The 85 to 100 discovery patients were randomly split 7:3 into training and test sets. An independent validation cohort of around 19 hyperthyroidism patients and 17 patients who later progressed to ophthalmopathy tested prospective prediction of ophthalmopathy. After blood sampling, hyperthyroidism patients were treated with methimazole at a starting dose of 30 mg daily, and ophthalmopathy patients were treated with high-dose intravenous methylprednisolone. What the authors observed across the whole study: In validation, the model predicted progression to ophthalmopathy with over 60% sensitivity and over 72% specificity, a median of 6.5 months before onset. Sample size was not statistically predetermined, and blinding of investigators to group allocation was not performed. Most expanded thyroid clonotypes (frequency above 0.001) were also detected in blood, suggesting blood repertoires may reflect thyroid immune responses. Ophthalmopathy was separated from stable hyperthyroidism by a 13 V-J signature model, with 85% to 90% sensitivity and approximately 81% specificity obtained in cross-validation and 80%/75% obtained in testing.

Amplification of TCR beta CDR3 regions was carried out from RNA transcripts. A first-round RT-PCR of the TCR CDR3 used the HTBI primer set with the Qiagen OneStep RT-PCR kit. Libraries were constructed in a second round of multiplex PCR, after which size selection and purification were carried out. Libraries were sequenced paired-end with 100 bp reads on an Illumina HiSeq2000. Per the source publication's procedure: SOAPnuke was used to process the raw data, removing reads that contained adapters or uncalled bases, had a mean Phred below 15, or lacked an exact match to the constant primer or identifier. COPE v1.2.5 was used to merge the high-quality paired reads, and each unique nucleotide sequence was defined as a clonotype. Clonotypes were aligned to IMGT TRBV, TRBD and TRBJ reference segments using MiTCR v1.1. The analysis included only V-J combinations with a frequency above 0.0001, which together covered around 99% of the repertoires. A TCS score was defined as the ratio between F50 (clonal expansion) and ExV (chaos), using BLOSUM62-based TCRdist between CDR3 peptides within each V-J. Welch's t-statistics and random forest reduced several hundred V-J features to 13, which were used in a naive Bayes classifier (R e1071). Clones were called with MiXCR by TCRdb after fastp trimmed the public reads at Q25, and only in-frame beta chains were retained. Rows merge per CDR3 protein into single entries with the most common DNA and genes. The V and J calls follow TCRdb's processing rather than the paper's. The sample table contains a few hundred thousand distinct CDR3 sequences; only one count was recorded for roughly 14% of them. The ten top clones hold about a quarter of the sample.

CDR3 length: 14 amino acids, cysteine to phenylalanine. The only DNA kept is the CDR3, 42 bases in frame from the first base. The germline V gene specifies MDHEN as CDR1 and SYDVKM as CDR2. V has 6 bases trimmed and J has 4 bases trimmed; junction bases matching no gene number 9. Hyperthyroidism patients were newly diagnosed, with disease duration under 2 months, and aged 18 to 65 years. Exclusion was applied to patients with uncontrolled infections, other autoimmune diseases, pregnancy or lactation. Diagnoses were established on the basis of clinical symptoms, serum thyroxine and TRAb, thyroid ultrasound, and orbital computed tomography. Blood from progressor patients was drawn when they were first diagnosed with hyperthyroidism, before any ophthalmopathy symptoms appeared. PBMCs were separated from roughly 9.6 ml of fresh peripheral blood using Ficoll-Paque density gradient centrifugation. Patients classed as progressors first received a Graves' hyperthyroidism diagnosis and then went on to develop ophthalmopathy during follow-up. Total RNA was extracted with Trizol reagent, and quality was checked on an Agilent 2100 Bioanalyzer.

The sequence came from a woman younger than 30 with Graves' hyperthyroidism that later progressed to Graves' ophthalmopathy. Sequences were obtained from blood. Recombination joined TRBV28 with TRBJ2-7, and 7 junction bases match TRBD1. Here is the DNA: TGTGCCAGCAGCCCGGGACAGCGTATATACGAGCAGTACTTC. The encoded protein is CASSPGQRIYEQYF.